These 24 T cell receptor beta chains were all obtained from the same sample, sequenced in a study of blood T cell repertoires in COVID-19. Data came from immunoSEQ multiplex PCR; TCRdb stores just in-frame clones and leaves some out. The table has about 300,000 clones, approximately 88% seen once; the top ten hold 1.5% to 2%. Sequenced material: PBMCs or T cells enriched from blood (not recorded which). These receptor sequences come from a woman between 35 and 50 years old who had recovered from COVID-19.

This sequence joins TRBV9 and TRBJ2-5, with a tentative D call TRBD2 (7 bases). V was clipped by 0 bases and J by 1 base, with 13 bases between them. The germline V gene encodes CDR1 SGDLS and CDR2 YYNGEE. The CDR3 length is 16 residues. CDR3: CASSVGGGAPQETQYF. CDR3 sequence (DNA): TGTGCCAGCAGCGTAGGCGGGGGCGCACCCCAAGAGACCCAGTACTTC.

The chain is built from TRBV6-1 and TRBJ1-5; 9 bases match TRBD1. The CDR3 covers 15 residues. V shed 3 bases, J shed 5 bases, and the junction held 5 bases outside the gene matches. CDR1 MNHNS and CDR2 SASEGT come from the germline V gene. This CDR3 reads CASSDPTGGHQPQHF. The CDR3 DNA reads as TGTGCCAGCAGTGACCCGACAGGGGGACATCAGCCCCAGCATTTT.

V and J are TRBV19 and TRBJ2-3; 9 bases match TRBD2. Germline V lookup: CDR1 LNHDA, CDR2 SQIVND (reference sequence). CDR3 length equals 17 residues. V lost 1 base to trimming and J lost 4 bases; unmatched junction nucleotides: 9. The CDR3 is CASSIALAGSGADTQYF. The CDR3 region has the DNA TGTGCCAGTAGTATAGCGCTAGCGGGATCGGGAGCAGATACGCAGTATTTT. Full variable domain (remainder filled in from reference TRBV19 and TRBJ2-3): DGGITQSPKYLFRKEGQNVTLSCEQNLNHDAMYWYRQDPGQGLRLIYYSQIVNDFQKGDIAEGYSVSREKKESFPLTVTSAQKNPTAFYLCASSIALAGSGADTQYFGPGTRLTVL.

This clone was seen many times. This chain links TRBV4-1 with TRBJ2-1; no definite D call. CDR3 length: 16 amino acids. Per the germline V gene, CDR1 is MGHRA and CDR2 is YSYEKL. V was pared by 1 base and J by 0 bases, with 10 bases between. DNA of the CDR3: TGCGCCAGCAGCCAAGGTCGAGTTGGCTCCTACAATGAGCAGTTCTTC. Translating gives CASSQGRVGSYNEQFF.

The chain is built from TRBV5-5 and TRBJ1-6, with a weak D call TRBD1 (6 bases). The CDR3 runs 16 residues. CDR1 SGHKS and CDR2 YYEKEE come from the germline V gene (reference sequence). V shed 4 bases and J shed 2 bases, with 13 bases lying between them. This CDR3 reads CASSLEGGPYNSPLHF. In DNA, the CDR3 is TGTGCCAGCAGCCTGGAAGGGGGACCCTATAATTCACCCCTCCACTTT.

The V gene is TRBV13, the J gene TRBJ1-2, with D perhaps TRBD1 (5 bases). Germline loops: CDR1 PRHDT, CDR2 FYEKMQ (reference sequence). Trimming took 4 bases from V and 7 from J, leaving 10 bases between them. CDR3 length equals 12 residues. CDR3 residues: CASSSGDSGYTF. The CDR3 DNA follows: TGTGCCAGCAGCTCGGGCGACAGTGGCTACACCTTC.

The chain uses TRBV5-4 and TRBJ1-2; D not certain. Per the germline V gene, CDR1 is SGHNT and CDR2 is YYREEE (reference sequence). The V end lost 3 bases, the J end lost 6 bases, and 12 bases lay between the germline ends. The CDR3 consists of 13 residues. CDR3 protein: CASSSPLGDGYTF. The CDR3 DNA is TGTGCCAGCAGCTCCCCCCTCGGGGATGGCTACACCTTC.

The J gene is TRBJ1-5, the V gene TRBV30; D is uncertain. Per germline, CDR1 GTSNPN and CDR2 SVGIG (reference sequence). The CDR3 totals 15 residues. V lost 0 bases and J 2 bases, leaving 11 bases between the germline ends. CDR3 in DNA: TGTGCCTGGAGTGTGACGGGGAAGGGCAATCAGCCCCAGCATTTT. Its translation is CAWSVTGKGNQPQHF.

The chain carries TRBV4-1 and TRBJ1-6; TRBD1 is a possible D gene (5 bases). This CDR3 spans 16 amino acids. Germline assignment: CDR1 MGHRA and CDR2 YSYEKL. V was shortened by 0 bases and J by 6 bases, with 12 bases between the two germline ends. The CDR3 region is CASSQDSPQGNSPLHF. DNA of the CDR3: TGCGCCAGCAGCCAAGATAGCCCGCAGGGTAATTCACCCCTCCACTTT.

The chain employs TRBV11-2 and TRBJ1-1; D uncertain. The germline V gene encodes CDR1 SGHAT and CDR2 FQNNGV. V was shortened by 3 bases and J by 5 bases, with 10 bases between the two germline ends. CDR3 size: 13 residues. The CDR3 DNA is TGTGCCAGCAGCTTGTACTCGGGGACTGAAGCTTTCTTT. Its protein product is CASSLYSGTEAFF. Variable domain in full (rest from reference TRBV11-2 and TRBJ1-1): EAGVAQSPRYKIIEKRQSVAFWCNPISGHATLYWYQQILGQGPKLLIQFQNNGVVDDSQLPKDRFSAERLKGVDSTLKIQPAKLEDSAVYLCASSLYSGTEAFFGQGTRLTVV.

The chain couples TRBV3-1 (or the pseudogene TRBV3-2) to TRBJ1-5; 7 bases map to TRBD1. This CDR3 contains 12 residues. The V gene's germline CDR1 is LGHDT and CDR2 YNNKEL (reference sequence). The junction had 8 bases not matched to a gene; V was cut back by 2 bases and J by 16 bases. CDR3 in amino acids: CASSQLGQAKHF. CDR3 nucleotides: TGTGCCAGCAGCCAACTAGGACAGGCAAAACATTTT.

This clone was counted a few times. The chain joins TRBV5-1 to TRBJ1-3; 8 positions match TRBD1. Germline lookup yields CDR1 SGHRS and CDR2 YFSETQ. The junction had 6 bases not matched to a gene; V was cut back by 4 bases and J by 3 bases. The CDR3 covers 15 residues. The CDR3: CASSVDRGIGNTIYF. In nucleotides, the CDR3 is TGCGCCAGCAGCGTCGACAGGGGTATTGGAAACACCATATATTTT.

This chain uses TRBV11-2 with TRBJ1-4; TRBD1 might be the D (6 bases). This CDR3 is built from 13 residues. Trimming took off 10 bases at V and 3 bases at J, with 12 bases between the two ends. From germline, CDR1 is SGHAT and CDR2 FQNNGV. The CDR3 is CATHRAPNEKLFF. The CDR3 region has the DNA TGTGCCACGCACAGGGCCCCTAATGAAAAACTGTTTTTT.

A few counts support this clone. This chain joins TRBV5-1 and TRBJ2-3, with TRBD2 identical over 10 bases. V lost 0 bases and J lost 3; bases outside the gene matches: 7. Germline CDR1 and CDR2: SGHRS and YFSETQ. The CDR3 consists of 17 residues. The CDR3, as DNA: TGCGCCAGCAGCTTGGTCCTAGCGGGGGATTCGACAGATACGCAGTATTTT. Translated, it gives CASSLVLAGDSTDTQYF.

The gene calls are TRBV29-1 and TRBJ1-3; 9 bases line up with TRBD1. The CDR3 covers 15 residues. The J segment lost 0 bases and the V segment lost 5 bases, leaving 5 bases of the junction unmatched. Germline loops: CDR1 SQVTM, CDR2 ANQGSEA. CDR3 DNA sequence: TGCAGCGTTCGGACAGGGGAGTCCTCTGGAAACACCATATATTTT. Translation: CSVRTGESSGNTIYF.

The chain combines TRBV9 with TRBJ2-7, with 10 bases fitting TRBD2. The CDR3 sequence is 16 residues long. Trimming took 0 bases from V and 7 from J; bases not matched to a gene: 10. CDR1 and CDR2 (germline): SGDLS, YYNGEE. The CDR3 region is CASSVGVLAGAGEQYF. CDR3 coding DNA: TGTGCCAGCAGCGTAGGTGTGCTAGCGGGAGCGGGAGAGCAGTACTTC.

This clone was seen once. The chain joins TRBV29-1 to TRBJ2-2, with 9 bases lining up with TRBD1. V dropped 5 bases and J dropped 3; count of bases not matched to a gene: 4. Germline CDR1 reads SQVTM; CDR2 reads ANQGSEA. The CDR3 consists of 14 residues. Written as DNA, the CDR3 is TGCAGCGTTAGCCGGACAGGGGACACCGGGGAGCTGTTTTTT. As protein: CSVSRTGDTGELFF.

The V gene is TRBV18, the J gene TRBJ1-4, with D possibly being TRBD1 (5 bases). CDR1 KGHSH and CDR2 LQKENI come from the germline V gene. There are 16 residues in the CDR3. Trimming pared 5 bases from V and 0 bases from J, leaving 13 bases between. CDR3 coding DNA: TGTGCCAGCTCATACGGGACGGGAGCAACTAATGAAAAACTGTTTTTT. Translation gives CASSYGTGATNEKLFF.

This clone was recorded at least ten times. This chain connects TRBV2 to TRBJ1-6; D unclear. The V and J ends lost 0 bases and 4 bases respectively, with 10 bases between them. Germline V gives CDR1 SNHLY, CDR2 FYNNEI. The CDR3 runs 16 residues. CDR3 loop: CASSEAGSTYNSPLHF. For the CDR3, the DNA is TGTGCCAGCAGTGAAGCCGGGTCAACTTATAATTCACCCCTCCACTTT.

CDR3 coding DNA: TGCAGCGTTGAAGTTGGGAGGAACACTGAAGCTTTCTTT. Translation gives CSVEVGRNTEAFF. J is TRBJ1-1 and V is TRBV29-1; D is ambiguous. Germline values: CDR1 SQVTM, CDR2 ANQGSEA. V lost 1 base, J lost 1 base, and 7 bases lay in between. The CDR3 covers 13 residues.

The chain employs TRBV19 and TRBJ2-7; possibly TRBD1 for D (6 bases). The CDR3 is 15 residues long. Per the germline V gene, CDR1 is LNHDA and CDR2 is SQIVND (reference sequence). V lost 4 bases and J lost 2, with 15 bases in between. CDR3 DNA: TGTGCCAGTAGTACGCCAGACAGGTTCCCCTACGAGCAGTACTTC. This sequence encodes CASSTPDRFPYEQYF.

The chain is built from TRBV7-9 and TRBJ2-3, with 13 positions matching TRBD2. This CDR3 has 15 amino acids. Germline V gives CDR1 SEHNR, CDR2 FQNEAQ (reference sequence). V trimming: 5 bases; J trimming: 3 bases; junction bases outside the gene matches: 2. CDR3 sequence reads: CASSLGLAGTDTQYF. The CDR3, as DNA: TGTGCCAGCAGCCTGGGACTAGCGGGAACAGATACGCAGTATTTT.

The gene calls are TRBV27 and TRBJ2-7; 9 nucleotides match TRBD1. The CDR3 totals 14 residues. Germline V gene lookup returns CDR1 MNHEY and CDR2 SMNVEV (reference sequence). The junction had 8 bases not matched to a gene; V was cut back by 6 bases and J by 5 bases. The CDR3 protein is CASSPGQGFNEQYF. The CDR3 bases are TGTGCCAGCAGCCCCGGACAGGGGTTCAACGAGCAGTACTTC.

The chain uses TRBV2 and TRBJ1-2, with D perhaps TRBD1 (6 bases). Germline lookup yields CDR1 SNHLY and CDR2 FYNNEI. V lost 6 bases, J lost 5 bases, and 13 bases lay in between. This CDR3 region has 13 residues. The CDR3 DNA is TGTGCCAGCAGCCCACAGGGAGGGTATGGCTACACCTTC. This translates into CASSPQGGYGYTF.